This TCR beta chain was profiled in a study of blood T cell repertoires in COVID-19. About the study: There were acute and convalescent COVID-19 samples, and they came from the United States, Italy and Spain. T cells, B-cell-depleted T cells, or PBMCs provided the cDNA or gDNA that served as material.

The CDR3 consists of 14 residues. Germline V gene lookup returns CDR1 LNHDA and CDR2 SQIVND (reference sequence). V was clipped by 0 bases and J by 8 bases, with 13 bases between them. The assay was immunoSEQ multiplex PCR, and TCRdb's table has in-frame clones only and misses some. The table includes some 380,000 clones, 88% detected once. Participants spanned ages about 18 to 100 years and resided in 20 to 30 US areas. Self-reported history from a screening survey and questionnaire set each donor's cohort. The V call is TRBV19, the J call TRBJ1-2; no clear D gene. The sequence came from a woman between 40 and 50 years old with acute COVID-19. The material sequenced was PBMCs or T cells enriched from blood (not recorded which). CDR3 nucleotide sequence: TGTGCCAGTAGTATAGACGGGATCCTCGGCGGCTACACCTTC. The encoded protein is CASSIDGILGGYTF.